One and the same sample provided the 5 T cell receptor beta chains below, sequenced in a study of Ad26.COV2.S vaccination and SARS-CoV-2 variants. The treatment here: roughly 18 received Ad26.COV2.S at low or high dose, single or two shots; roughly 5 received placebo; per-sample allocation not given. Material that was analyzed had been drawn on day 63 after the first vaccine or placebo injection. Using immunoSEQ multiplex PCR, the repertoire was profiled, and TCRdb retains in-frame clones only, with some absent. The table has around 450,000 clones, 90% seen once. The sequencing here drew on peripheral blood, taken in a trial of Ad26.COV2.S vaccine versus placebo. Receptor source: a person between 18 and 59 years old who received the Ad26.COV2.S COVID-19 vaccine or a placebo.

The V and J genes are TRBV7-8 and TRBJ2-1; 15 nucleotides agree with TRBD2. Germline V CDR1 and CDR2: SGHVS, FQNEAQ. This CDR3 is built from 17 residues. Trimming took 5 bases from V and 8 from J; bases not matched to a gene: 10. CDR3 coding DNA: TGTGCCAGCAGCAAGCGGACTAGCGGGAGGGTTACCGATGAGCAGTTCTTC. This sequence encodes CASSKRTSGRVTDEQFF. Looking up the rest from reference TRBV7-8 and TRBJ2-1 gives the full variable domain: GAGVSQSPRYKVAKRGQDVALRCDPISGHVSLFWYQQALGQGPEFLTYFQNEAQLDKSGLPSDRFFAERPEGSVSTLKIQRTQQEDSAVYLCASSKRTSGRVTDEQFFGPGTRLTVL.

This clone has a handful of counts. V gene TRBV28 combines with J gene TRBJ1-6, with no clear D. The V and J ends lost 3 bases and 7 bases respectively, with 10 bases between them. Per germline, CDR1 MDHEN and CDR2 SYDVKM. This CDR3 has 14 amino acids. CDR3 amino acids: CASSLDPKNSPLHF. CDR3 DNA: TGTGCCAGCAGTTTGGACCCGAAGAATTCACCCCTCCACTTT. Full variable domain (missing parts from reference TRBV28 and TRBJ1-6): DVKVTQSSRYLVKRTGEKVFLECVQDMDHENMFWYRQDPGLGLRLIYFSYDVKMKEKGDIPEGYSVSREKKERFSLILESASTNQTSMYLCASSLDPKNSPLHFGNGTRLTVT.

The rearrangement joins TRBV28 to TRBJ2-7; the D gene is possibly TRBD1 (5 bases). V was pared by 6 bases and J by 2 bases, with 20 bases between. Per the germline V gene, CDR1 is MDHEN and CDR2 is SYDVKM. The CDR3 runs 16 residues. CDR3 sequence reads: CASSPRTITSAYEQYF. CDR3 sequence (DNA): TGTGCCAGCAGCCCCCGGACAATTACCTCAGCCTACGAGCAGTACTTC. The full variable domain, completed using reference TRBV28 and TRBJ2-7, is DVKVTQSSRYLVKRTGEKVFLECVQDMDHENMFWYRQDPGLGLRLIYFSYDVKMKEKGDIPEGYSVSREKKERFSLILESASTNQTSMYLCASSPRTITSAYEQYFGPGTRLTVT.

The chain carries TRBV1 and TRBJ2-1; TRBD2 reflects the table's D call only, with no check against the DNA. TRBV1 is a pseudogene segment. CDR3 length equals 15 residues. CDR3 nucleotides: TGCACCAGCAGCGAATCCTGTGCGACTGACAATGAGCAGTTCTTC. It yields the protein CTSSESCATDNEQFF.

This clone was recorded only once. The CDR3 sequence is CAISDVAGGSNEQFF. In DNA, the CDR3 is TGTGCCATCAGTGACGTAGCGGGAGGGTCCAATGAGCAGTTCTTC. This chain joins TRBV10-3 and TRBJ2-1, with 11 positions matching TRBD2. V lost 3 bases to trimming and J lost 6 bases; unmatched junction nucleotides: 4. Germline V gene data show CDR1 as ENHRY and CDR2 as SYGVKD. There are 15 residues in the CDR3.